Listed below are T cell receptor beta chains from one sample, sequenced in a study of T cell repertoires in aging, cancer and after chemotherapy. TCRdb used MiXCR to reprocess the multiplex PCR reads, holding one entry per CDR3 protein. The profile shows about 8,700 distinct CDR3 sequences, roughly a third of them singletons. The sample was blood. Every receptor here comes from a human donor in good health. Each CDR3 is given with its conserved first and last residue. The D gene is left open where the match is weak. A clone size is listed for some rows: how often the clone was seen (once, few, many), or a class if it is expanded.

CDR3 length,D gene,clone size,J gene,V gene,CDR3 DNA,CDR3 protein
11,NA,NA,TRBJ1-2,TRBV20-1,TGCAGTGCTAGATACAGGGAAGGCTACACCTTC,CSARYREGYTF
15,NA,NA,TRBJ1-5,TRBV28,TGTGCCAGCAGTTTAGGACTCCTAGCCGATCAGCCCCAGCATTTT,CASSLGLLADQPQHF
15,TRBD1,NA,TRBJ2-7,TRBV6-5,TGTGCCAGCAGTACGACAGGGGGCACATCCTACGAGCAGTACTTC,CASSTTGGTSYEQYF
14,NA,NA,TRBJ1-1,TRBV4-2,TGCGCCAGCAGCCCCCCCGCAGCGAACACTGAAGCTTTCTTT,CASSPPAANTEAFF
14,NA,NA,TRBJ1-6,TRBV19,TGTGCCAGTAGTATCCGGCTCTATAATTCACCCCTCCACTTT,CASSIRLYNSPLHF
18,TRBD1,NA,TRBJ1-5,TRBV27,TGTGCCAACAGTCCCGGGACAGGGGGCATATTAGGCAATCAGCCCCAGCATTTT,CANSPGTGGILGNQPQHF
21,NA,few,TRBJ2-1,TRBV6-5,TGTGCCAGCAGTTTCCTCACCCCGGGACTAGGGGGCCTAAGGGCGTACAATGAGCAGTTCTTC,CASSFLTPGLGGLRAYNEQFF
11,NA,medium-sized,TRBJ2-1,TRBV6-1,TGTGCCAGCAGACTAGTGAATGAGCAGTTCTTC,CASRLVNEQFF
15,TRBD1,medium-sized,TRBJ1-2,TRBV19,TGTGCCAGTACCATTGCAGGACAGGGCGGCTATGGCTACACCTTC,CASTIAGQGGYGYTF
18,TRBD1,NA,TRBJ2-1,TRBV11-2,TGTGCCAGCAGCTTAGTCCCGACAGGGGGCCTTCTCTACAATGAGCAGTTCTTC,CASSLVPTGGLLYNEQFF